This T cell receptor beta chain is from a study of blood T cell repertoires in COVID-19. The overall study: Specimens from acute and convalescent COVID-19 originated in the United States, Italy and Spain. Sources were T cells, B-cell-depleted T cells, or PBMCs; the material itself was cDNA or gDNA.

Original analysis: It was from reference gene primer amplification that nucleated cell counts were estimated. Produced via immunoSEQ multiplex PCR; TCRdb's table is partial and in-frame only. V and J calls and clone size are copied from that table; D and trimming were computed from the DNA. Here the sample spans roughly 56,000 clones, approximately 89% being singletons. Germline V lookup: CDR1 GTSNPN, CDR2 SVGIG (reference sequence). The CDR3 is made up of 16 amino acids. V lost 0 bases to trimming and J lost 5 bases, with 17 bases between them. Seattle's cohort entered during active infection and was followed longitudinally.

Sequencing used peripheral blood. The source is a woman between 55 and 75 years old with COVID-19, enrolled during active disease. The chain has TRBV30 and TRBJ1-5, with D possibly matching TRBD1 (5 bases). The DNA for the CDR3 is TGTGCCTGGAGTGTAACGGGCAGGGATGTTCATCAGCCCCAGCATTTT. Translated: CAWSVTGRDVHQPQHF.